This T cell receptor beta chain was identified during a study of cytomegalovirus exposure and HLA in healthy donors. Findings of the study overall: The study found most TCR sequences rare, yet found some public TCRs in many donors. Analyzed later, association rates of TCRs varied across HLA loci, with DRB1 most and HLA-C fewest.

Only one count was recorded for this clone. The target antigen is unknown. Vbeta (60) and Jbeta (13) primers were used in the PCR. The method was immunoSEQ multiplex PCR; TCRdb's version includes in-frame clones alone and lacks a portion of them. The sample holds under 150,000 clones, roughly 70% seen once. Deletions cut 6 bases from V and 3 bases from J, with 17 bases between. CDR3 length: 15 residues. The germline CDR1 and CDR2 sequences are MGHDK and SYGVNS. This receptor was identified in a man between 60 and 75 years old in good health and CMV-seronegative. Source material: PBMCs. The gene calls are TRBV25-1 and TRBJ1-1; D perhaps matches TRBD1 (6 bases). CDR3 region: CASRVEGGRDTEAFF. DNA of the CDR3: TGTGCCAGCAGGGTAGAGGGGGGGCGAGACACTGAAGCTTTCTTT.